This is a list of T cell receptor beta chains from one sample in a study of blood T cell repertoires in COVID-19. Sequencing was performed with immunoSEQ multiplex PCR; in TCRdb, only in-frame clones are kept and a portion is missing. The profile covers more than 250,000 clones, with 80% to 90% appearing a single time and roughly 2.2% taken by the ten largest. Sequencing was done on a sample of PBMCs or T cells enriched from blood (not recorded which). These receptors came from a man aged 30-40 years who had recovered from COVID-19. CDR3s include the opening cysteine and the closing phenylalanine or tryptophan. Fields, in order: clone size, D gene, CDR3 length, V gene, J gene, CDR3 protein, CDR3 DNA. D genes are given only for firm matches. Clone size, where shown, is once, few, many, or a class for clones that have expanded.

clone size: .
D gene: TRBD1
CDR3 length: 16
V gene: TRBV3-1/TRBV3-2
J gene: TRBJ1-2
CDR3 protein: CASSHQGAGNRYGYTF
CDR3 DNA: TGTGCCAGCAGCCATCAGGGGGCAGGGAATAGGTATGGCTACACCTTC

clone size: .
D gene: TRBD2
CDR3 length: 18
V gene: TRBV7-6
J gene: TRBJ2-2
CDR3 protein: CASSLVVPGGLATGELFF
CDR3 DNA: TGTGCCAGCAGCTTAGTAGTTCCGGGGGGGCTGGCCACCGGGGAGCTGTTTTTT

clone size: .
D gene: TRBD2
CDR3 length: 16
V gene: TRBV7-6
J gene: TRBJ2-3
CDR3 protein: CASSLRRGASTDTQYF
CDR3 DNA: TGTGCCAGCAGCTTGCGGCGGGGGGCGAGCACAGATACGCAGTATTTT

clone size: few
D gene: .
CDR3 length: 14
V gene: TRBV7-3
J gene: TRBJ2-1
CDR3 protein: CASSSWGIRNEQFF
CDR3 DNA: TGTGCCAGCAGTTCGTGGGGCATTCGGAATGAGCAGTTCTTC

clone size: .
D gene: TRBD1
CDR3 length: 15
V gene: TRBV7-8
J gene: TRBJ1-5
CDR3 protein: CASSLYRGYNQPQHF
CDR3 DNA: TGTGCCAGCAGCTTATACAGGGGATACAATCAGCCCCAGCATTTT

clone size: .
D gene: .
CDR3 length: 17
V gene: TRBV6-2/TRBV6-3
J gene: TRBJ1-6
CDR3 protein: CASSYSISRADNSPLHF
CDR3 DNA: TGTGCCAGCAGTTACTCCATAAGCAGGGCGGATAATTCACCCCTCCACTTT

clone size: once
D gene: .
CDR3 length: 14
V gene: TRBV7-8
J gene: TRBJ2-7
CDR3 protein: CASSFDQGSNEQYF
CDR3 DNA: TGTGCCAGCAGCTTCGACCAGGGGTCTAACGAGCAGTACTTC

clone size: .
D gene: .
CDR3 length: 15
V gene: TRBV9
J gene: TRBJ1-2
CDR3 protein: CASSVDQGPIYGYTF
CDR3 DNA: TGTGCCAGCAGCGTAGATCAGGGGCCGATCTATGGCTACACCTTC

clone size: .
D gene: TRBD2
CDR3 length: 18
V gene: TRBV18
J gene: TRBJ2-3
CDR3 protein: CASSPATAGLTSTDTQYF
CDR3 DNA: TGTGCCAGCTCACCAGCGACGGCGGGACTAACTAGCACAGATACGCAGTATTTT

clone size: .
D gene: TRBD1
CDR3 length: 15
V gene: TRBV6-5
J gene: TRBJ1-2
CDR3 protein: CASSYIQGVGNGYTF
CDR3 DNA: TGTGCCAGCAGTTACATTCAGGGGGTGGGTAATGGCTACACCTTC

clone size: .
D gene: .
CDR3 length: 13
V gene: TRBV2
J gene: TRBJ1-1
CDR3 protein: CASSVTSNTEAFF
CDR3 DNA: TGTGCCAGCTCGGTAACCTCGAACACTGAAGCTTTCTTT

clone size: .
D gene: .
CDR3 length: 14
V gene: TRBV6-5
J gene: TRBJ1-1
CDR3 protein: CASSSSGVGTEAFF
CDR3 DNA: TGTGCCAGCAGTTCATCAGGGGTTGGCACTGAAGCTTTCTTT

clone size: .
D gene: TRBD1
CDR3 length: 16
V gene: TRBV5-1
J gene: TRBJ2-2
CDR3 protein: CASSVTGTGVPGELFF
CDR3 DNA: TGCGCCAGCAGCGTAACCGGGACAGGGGTTCCCGGGGAGCTGTTTTTT

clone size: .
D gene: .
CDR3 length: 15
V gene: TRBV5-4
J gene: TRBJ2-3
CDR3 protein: CASSPTDHSTDTQYF
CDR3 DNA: TGTGCCAGCAGTCCCACCGATCACTCCACAGATACGCAGTATTTT

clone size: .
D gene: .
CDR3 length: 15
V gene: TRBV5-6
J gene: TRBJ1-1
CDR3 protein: CASRPRQSMNTEAFF
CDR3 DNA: TGTGCCAGCAGGCCACGACAGAGCATGAACACTGAAGCTTTCTTT

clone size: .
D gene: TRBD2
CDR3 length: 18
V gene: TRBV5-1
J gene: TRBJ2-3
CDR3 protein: CASSLALAGATNTDTQYF
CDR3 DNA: TGCGCCAGCAGCTTGGCCCTAGCGGGGGCAACCAACACAGATACGCAGTATTTT

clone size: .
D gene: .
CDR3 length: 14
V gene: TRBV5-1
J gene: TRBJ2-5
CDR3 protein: CASSSNTGRETQYF
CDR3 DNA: TGCGCCAGCAGCTCTAACACAGGAAGGGAGACCCAGTACTTC

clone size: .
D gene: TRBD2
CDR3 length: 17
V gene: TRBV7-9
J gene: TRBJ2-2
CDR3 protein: CASSPGTSGLDTGELFF
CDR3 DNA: TGTGCCAGCAGCCCAGGGACTAGCGGGTTAGACACCGGGGAGCTGTTTTTT

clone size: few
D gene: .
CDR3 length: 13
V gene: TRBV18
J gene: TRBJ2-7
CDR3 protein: CASSPRVAEEQYF
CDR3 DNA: TGTGCCAGCTCACCACGTGTGGCGGAAGAGCAGTACTTC

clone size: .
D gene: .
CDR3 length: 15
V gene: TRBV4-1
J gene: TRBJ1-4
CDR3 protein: CASSLKGGLGEKLFF
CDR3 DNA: TGCGCCAGCAGCCTCAAAGGGGGTCTCGGGGAAAAACTGTTTTTT

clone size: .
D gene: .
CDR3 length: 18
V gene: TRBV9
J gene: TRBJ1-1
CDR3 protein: CASSVDRDTKQTNTEAFF
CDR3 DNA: TGTGCCAGCAGCGTAGACAGGGACACGAAACAGACGAACACTGAAGCTTTCTTT

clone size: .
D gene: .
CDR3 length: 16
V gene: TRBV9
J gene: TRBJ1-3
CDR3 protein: CASSEYGQTAGNTIYF
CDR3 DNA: TGTGCCAGCAGCGAATATGGGCAGACCGCTGGAAACACCATATATTTT

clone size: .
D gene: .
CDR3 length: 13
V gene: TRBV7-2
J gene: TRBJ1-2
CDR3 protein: CASSFGGPYGYTF
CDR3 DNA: TGTGCCAGCAGCTTCGGGGGTCCCTATGGCTACACCTTC

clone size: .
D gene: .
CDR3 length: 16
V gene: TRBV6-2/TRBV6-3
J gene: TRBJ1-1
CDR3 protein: CASSYAFGTTNTEAFF
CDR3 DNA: TGTGCCAGCAGTTACGCCTTCGGGACAACGAACACTGAAGCTTTCTTT

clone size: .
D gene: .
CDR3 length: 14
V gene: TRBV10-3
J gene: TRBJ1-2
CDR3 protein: CAISESGSNYGYTF
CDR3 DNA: TGTGCCATCAGTGAAAGCGGGTCCAACTATGGCTACACCTTT

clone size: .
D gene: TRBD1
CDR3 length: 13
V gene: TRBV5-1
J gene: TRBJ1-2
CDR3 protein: CASSGTVHYGYTF
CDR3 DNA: TGCGCCAGCTCCGGGACAGTACACTATGGCTACACCTTC

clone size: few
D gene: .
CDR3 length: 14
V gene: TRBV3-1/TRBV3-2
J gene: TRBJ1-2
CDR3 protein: CASSQVGREVGYTF
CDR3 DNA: TGTGCCAGCAGCCAAGTTGGCAGGGAGGTTGGCTACACCTTC

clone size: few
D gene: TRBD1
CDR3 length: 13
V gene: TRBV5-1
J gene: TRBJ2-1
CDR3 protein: CASQGDSYNEQFF
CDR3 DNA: TGCGCCAGCCAGGGGGACAGTTACAATGAGCAGTTCTTC

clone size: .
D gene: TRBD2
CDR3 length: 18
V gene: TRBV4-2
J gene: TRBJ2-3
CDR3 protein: CASSPKTIAGGETDTQYF
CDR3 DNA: TGTGCCAGCAGCCCCAAAACAATAGCGGGGGGTGAAACAGATACGCAGTATTTT

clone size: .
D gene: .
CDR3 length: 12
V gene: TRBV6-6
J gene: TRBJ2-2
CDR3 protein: CASSRLNGELFF
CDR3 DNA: TGTGCCAGCAGCCGATTAAACGGGGAGCTGTTTTTT

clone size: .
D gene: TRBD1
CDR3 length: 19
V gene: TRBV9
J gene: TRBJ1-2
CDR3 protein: CASSGYLDRGPIPNYGYTF
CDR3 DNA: TGTGCCAGCAGCGGATACCTAGACAGGGGACCAATTCCTAACTATGGCTACACCTTC

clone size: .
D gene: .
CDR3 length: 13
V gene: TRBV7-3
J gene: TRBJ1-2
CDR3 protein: CASSLYPTGGYTF
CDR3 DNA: TGTGCCAGCAGCTTATACCCAACAGGTGGCTACACCTTC

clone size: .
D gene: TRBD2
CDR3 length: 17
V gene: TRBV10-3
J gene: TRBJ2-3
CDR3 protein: CAISGSSAGGSTDTQYF
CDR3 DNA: TGTGCCATCAGTGGCTCGTCTGCGGGGGGGAGCACAGATACGCAGTATTTT

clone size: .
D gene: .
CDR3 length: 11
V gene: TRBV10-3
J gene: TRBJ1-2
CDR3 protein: CAIENTGTRTF
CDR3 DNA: TGTGCCATAGAAAATACCGGGACTCGCACCTTC

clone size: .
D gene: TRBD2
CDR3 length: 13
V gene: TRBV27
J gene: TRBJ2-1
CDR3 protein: CASKTSSNHEQFF
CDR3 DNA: TGTGCCAGCAAGACTAGCTCGAACCATGAGCAGTTCTTC

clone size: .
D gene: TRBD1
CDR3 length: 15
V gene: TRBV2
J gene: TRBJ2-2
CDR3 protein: CASHETGGITGELFF
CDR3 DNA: TGTGCCAGCCATGAAACAGGGGGGATCACCGGGGAGCTGTTTTTT

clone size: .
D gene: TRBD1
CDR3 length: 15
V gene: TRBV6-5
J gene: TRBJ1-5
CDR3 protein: CASRRTGGAYQPQHF
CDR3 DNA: TGTGCCAGCAGAAGGACAGGGGGCGCATATCAGCCCCAGCATTTT